This T cell receptor beta chain was obtained from a study of molecular identifiers for immune sequencing clone quantification. Study-wide background: In replicates, the authors split RNA from approximately 22,000 or 94,000 naive CD8 cells five ways and sequenced four.

The ends were cut back, 1 base at V and 2 bases at J, with 15 bases in the middle. The germline V gene has CDR1 SGHAT and CDR2 FQNNGV. CDR3 length equals 17 residues. TCRdb re-called the PCR reads through MiXCR, storing one row per CDR3 protein. In the table there are more than 450,000 distinct CDR3 sequences, 25% of which are singletons. As to this clonotype: Just one base apart from a much larger clone, this may be a read error.

The sequenced sample consisted of naive CD8+ T cells from blood, with Jurkat cell RNA spiked in. Sample subset: FACS-sorted CD8+CD4-CCR7+CD45RA+ naive T cells. The sequence was collected from a human donor in good health. Some libraries in this study had Jurkat cell RNA spiked in. The chain carries TRBV11-2 and TRBJ2-1; TRBD2 might be the D (7 bases). The CDR3 sequence: CASSLGVGGDPYNEQFF. CDR3 DNA sequence: TGTGCCAGCAGCTTAGGAGTAGGGGGGGACCCCTACAATGAGCAGTTCTTC. The whole variable domain, filled in from reference TRBV11-2 and TRBJ2-1, reads EAGVAQSPRYKIIEKRQSVAFWCNPISGHATLYWYQQILGQGPKLLIQFQNNGVVDDSQLPKDRFSAERLKGVDSTLKIQPAKLEDSAVYLCASSLGVGGDPYNEQFFGPGTRLTVL.